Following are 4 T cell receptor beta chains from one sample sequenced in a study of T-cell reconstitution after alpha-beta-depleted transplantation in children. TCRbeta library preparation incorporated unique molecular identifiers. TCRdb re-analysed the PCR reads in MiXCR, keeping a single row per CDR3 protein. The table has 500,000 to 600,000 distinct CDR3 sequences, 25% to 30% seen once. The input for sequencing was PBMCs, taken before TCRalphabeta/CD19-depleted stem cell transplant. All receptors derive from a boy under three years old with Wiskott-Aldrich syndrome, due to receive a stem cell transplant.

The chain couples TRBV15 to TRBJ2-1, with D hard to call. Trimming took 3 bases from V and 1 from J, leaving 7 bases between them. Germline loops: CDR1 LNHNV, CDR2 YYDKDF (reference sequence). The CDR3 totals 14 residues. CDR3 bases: TGTGCCACCAGCAGCAGGAGATCCTACAATGAGCAGTTCTTC. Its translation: CATSSRRSYNEQFF.

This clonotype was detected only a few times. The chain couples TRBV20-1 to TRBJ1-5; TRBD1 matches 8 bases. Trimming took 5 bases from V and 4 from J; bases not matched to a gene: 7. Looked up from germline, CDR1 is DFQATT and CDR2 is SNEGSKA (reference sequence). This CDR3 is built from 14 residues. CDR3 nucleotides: TGCAGTGCTGAGGGGACAGGAGGGAATCAGCCCCAGCATTTT. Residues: CSAEGTGGNQPQHF.

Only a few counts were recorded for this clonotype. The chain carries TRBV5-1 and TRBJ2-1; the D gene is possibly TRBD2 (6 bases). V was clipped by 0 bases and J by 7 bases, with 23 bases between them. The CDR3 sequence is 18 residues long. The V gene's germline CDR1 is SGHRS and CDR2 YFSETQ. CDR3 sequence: CASSLVQQQRAGRNEQFF. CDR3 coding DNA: TGCGCCAGCAGCTTGGTACAACAACAGCGGGCGGGGAGGAATGAGCAGTTCTTC.

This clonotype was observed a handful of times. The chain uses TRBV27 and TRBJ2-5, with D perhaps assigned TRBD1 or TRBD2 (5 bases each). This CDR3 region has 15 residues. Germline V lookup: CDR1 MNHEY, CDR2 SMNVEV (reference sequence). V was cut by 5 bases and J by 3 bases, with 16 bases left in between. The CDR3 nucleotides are TGTGCCAGCAGTCCCGGGGCCAGGGTGAAAGAGACCCAGTACTTC. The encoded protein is CASSPGARVKETQYF.